The source of this TCR beta chain is a study of neurological immune-mediated disorders. The CDR3 totals 13 residues. Germline V gives CDR1 SGHTA, CDR2 FQGNSA. V dropped 6 bases and J dropped 7 bases, with 15 bases sitting between them. TCRdb fed the 5' RACE reads into MiXCR, producing one record per CDR3 protein. The sample has around 94,000 distinct CDR3 sequences, 3.5% seen once. In its sample, this clonotype was seen many times. The genes are TRBV7-2 and TRBJ1-2, with D possibly being TRBD1 (6 bases). The TCR comes from a woman in her late teens or twenties with multiple sclerosis. Material: PBMCs. CDR3 in amino acids: CASSPVGASGYTF. In DNA form, the CDR3 reads TGTGCCAGCAGTCCCGTGGGGGCGAGTGGCTACACCTTC.